A single sample gave rise to the 23 T cell receptor beta chains below, sequenced in a study of cytomegalovirus exposure and HLA in healthy donors. In the PCR, 60 Vbeta and 13 Jbeta primers were used. Repertoires were generated with immunoSEQ multiplex PCR, while TCRdb's copy carries only in-frame clones and drops some. This repertoire comprises approximately 58,000 clones; its ten largest clones make up less than 4.5%. The sample consisted of PBMCs. The receptors derive from a woman younger than 30 in good health and CMV-seronegative.

The chain couples TRBV9 to TRBJ2-5, with D tentatively TRBD1 (5 bases). Germline V gene sequence: CDR1 SGDLS, CDR2 YYNGEE. The length of the CDR3 is 14 residues. V was cut by 1 base and J by 0 bases, with 7 bases left in between. The CDR3 here is CASSVSDNQETQYF. Here the CDR3 DNA reads TGTGCCAGCAGCGTATCGGACAACCAAGAGACCCAGTACTTC.

This chain joins TRBV20-1 and TRBJ1-2; 7 nucleotides align to TRBD1. Germline CDR1 reads DFQATT; CDR2 reads SNEGSKA (reference sequence). The CDR3 runs 11 residues. V gave up 4 bases and J gave up 7 bases; unmatched junction bases: 3. The CDR3 DNA reads as TGCAGTGCTACCGAGGGGGCTGGCTACACCTTC. Translation gives CSATEGAGYTF.

This sequence joins TRBV29-1 and TRBJ2-7; the match to TRBD1 covers 7 bases. With 6 bases clipped from V and 2 bases from J, the junction kept 1 base outside the gene matches. In germline, CDR1 is SQVTM, CDR2 ANQGSEA. The CDR3 is 11 amino acids. The CDR3 DNA follows: TGCAGCGTGGGGACAGCCTACGAGCAGTACTTC. Translating gives CSVGTAYEQYF.

As for this clone: A junction boundary mismatches the germline segment, possibly from a read error. This chain uses TRBV7-7 with TRBJ1-1; a weak D match, TRBD1 (6 bases). The length of the CDR3 is 13 residues. Germline CDR1 is SSHAT and CDR2 is FNYEAQ (reference sequence). The CDR3 coding sequence is TGTGCTAGCAGCGTACAGGGAATCCCTGAAGCTTTCTTT. Its protein is CASSVQGIPEAFF.

The gene calls are TRBV18 and TRBJ1-1; D unclear. Germline V CDR1 and CDR2: KGHSH, LQKENI. The CDR3 sequence is 13 residues long. V lost 3 bases and J lost 3, with 8 bases in between. In nucleotides, the CDR3 is TGTGCCAGCTCACCCGGTTCGTACACTGAAGCTTTCTTT. Translated, it gives CASSPGSYTEAFF.

The gene calls are TRBV25-1 and TRBJ1-4; 8 bases fit TRBD1. Germline CDR1 and CDR2: MGHDK and SYGVNS. V lost 3 bases, J lost 8 bases, and 8 bases stayed unmatched. CDR3 length: 15 residues. The DNA for the CDR3 is TGTGCCAGCAGTGACAAGACAGGGGTTGCGGAAAAACTGTTTTTT. This encodes CASSDKTGVAEKLFF.

The V and J genes are TRBV29-1 and TRBJ2-7, with D perhaps TRBD2 (7 bases). This CDR3 spans 12 amino acids. CDR1 and CDR2 from the germline V gene are SQVTM and ANQGSEA. V shed 7 bases and J shed 4 bases, with 14 bases lying between them. This CDR3 reads CSGGGEAYEQYF. The CDR3 DNA is TGCAGCGGCGGGGGCGAGGCATACGAGCAGTACTTC.

Its frequency marks this clone as medium-sized. This chain links TRBV25-1 with TRBJ2-2, with 9 bases matching TRBD1. V shed 10 bases, J shed 3 bases, and the junction held 6 bases outside the gene matches. The CDR3 spans 14 residues. From germline, CDR1 is MGHDK and CDR2 SYGVNS. CDR3 nucleotides: TGTGCCACCCGGACAGGGGAGGACACCGGGGAGCTGTTTTTT. Its protein is CATRTGEDTGELFF. Full variable domain (outside the CDR3, taken from reference TRBV25-1 and TRBJ2-2): EADIYQTPRYLVIGTGKKITLECSQTMGHDKMYWYQQDPGMELHLIHYSYGVNSTEKGDLSSESTVSRIRTEHFPLTLESARPSHTSQYLCATRTGEDTGELFFGEGSRLTVL.

V gene TRBV6-7 combines with J gene TRBJ2-1; 7 bases are shared with TRBD2. TRBV6-7 is designated an ORF whose function remains uncertain. This CDR3 is built from 16 residues. Germline trimming cut 5 bases from V and 4 bases from J; bases unmatched to any gene: 11. The CDR3 protein is CASSHFPSGPYNEQFF. The CDR3 DNA reads as TGTGCCAGCAGTCACTTTCCTAGCGGACCTTACAATGAGCAGTTCTTC.

V is TRBV14 and J is TRBJ2-1, with TRBD2 identical over 8 bases. Germline values: CDR1 SGHDN, CDR2 FVKESK. V gave up 5 bases and J gave up 4 bases; unmatched junction bases: 7. This CDR3 has 15 amino acids. CDR3 loop: CASSWAGGLYNEQFF. As DNA, the CDR3 is TGTGCCAGCAGCTGGGCGGGAGGACTTTACAATGAGCAGTTCTTC.

The rearrangement joins TRBV30 to TRBJ1-1; 7 bases are shared with TRBD1. The junction had 8 bases not matched to a gene; V was cut back by 0 bases and J by 10 bases. CDR1 GTSNPN and CDR2 SVGIG come from the germline V gene (reference sequence). This CDR3 is 13 amino acids long. The CDR3 spells CAWSVNRQGGAFF. In DNA form, the CDR3 reads TGTGCCTGGAGTGTAAATCGACAGGGTGGAGCTTTCTTT.

The chain employs TRBV19 and TRBJ2-7; possible D gene TRBD2, 6 bases. The CDR3 contains 18 residues. Trimming removed 3 bases from V and 3 bases from J, with 24 bases in between. Germline V lookup: CDR1 LNHDA, CDR2 SQIVND (reference sequence). The CDR3 region is CASSIRSRGSGGRYEQYF. The DNA of the CDR3 is TGTGCCAGTAGTATTAGGTCTCGGGGGAGTGGCGGGCGCTACGAGCAGTACTTC.

The chain is built from TRBV12-5 and TRBJ2-7; no clear D. The CDR3 extends over 11 amino acids. CDR1 is LGHNT and CDR2 is FRNRAP in the germline V gene. V lost 3 bases, J lost 4 bases, and 4 bases lay in between. DNA of the CDR3: TGTGCTAGTGGTTTTCCTTACGAGCAGTACTTC. Translated, it gives CASGFPYEQYF.

The chain recombines TRBV6-5 with TRBJ1-1, with no clear D. In germline, CDR1 is MNHEY, CDR2 SVGAGI. V was shortened by 5 bases and J by 12 bases, with 19 bases between the two germline ends. The CDR3 covers 13 residues. The CDR3 nucleotides read TGTGCCAGCAGTCCCCGGGAGGGAGCCACGACTTTCTTT. Its protein is CASSPREGATTFF.

The gene calls are TRBV4-2 and TRBJ1-2; D gene unclear. V lost 0 bases and J 7 bases, leaving 15 bases between the germline ends. The CDR3 loop spans 15 amino acids. Looked up from germline, CDR1 is LGHNA and CDR2 is YNFKEQ. The CDR3 DNA follows: TGTGCCAGCAGCCAAGACCCTGGAGGTCTTGGTGGCTACACCTTC. Its protein product is CASSQDPGGLGGYTF.

The CDR3 is CASSSAGDSPLESLTF. CDR3 nucleotide sequence: TGTGCCAGCAGTTCAGCCGGGGACAGCCCTTTGGAGTCACTCACCTTC. The V gene is TRBV11-3, the J gene TRBJ1-2, with 7 bases that match TRBD1. Trimming took 6 bases from V and 13 from J; bases not matched to a gene: 23. The CDR3 has 16 amino acids. Germline CDR1 reads SGHNT; CDR2 reads YENEEA.

A word on this clone: This same CDR3 is encoded by further DNA sequences in the sample. J is TRBJ1-6 and V is TRBV6-1; D remains ambiguous. CDR1 is MNHNS, CDR2 SASEGT, per germline. The ends were cut back, 1 base at V and 1 base at J, with 11 bases in the middle. There are 17 residues in the CDR3. CDR3 nucleotide sequence: TGTGCCAGCAGTGAAGTTCGACATGAGTCCTATAATTCACCCCTCCACTTT. Translating it yields CASSEVRHESYNSPLHF.

The chain has TRBV2 and TRBJ2-7; 7 bases fit TRBD2. J gave up 2 bases and V 6 bases, and 10 bases lay outside the gene matches. Germline V gene lookup returns CDR1 SNHLY and CDR2 FYNNEI. This CDR3 region has 15 residues. Written as DNA, the CDR3 is TGTGCCAGCAGGGAACGGACCCTAGCGGCCTACGAGCAGTACTTC. Protein: CASRERTLAAYEQYF.

The chain employs TRBV6-1 and TRBJ2-1; 10 bases agree with TRBD2. There are 15 residues in the CDR3. V shed 8 bases, J shed 1 base, and the junction held 5 bases outside the gene matches. Germline loops: CDR1 MNHNS, CDR2 SASEGT. CDR3 in amino acids: CASSRTSGSYNEQFF. The CDR3 DNA is TGTGCCAGCTCAAGGACTAGCGGTTCCTACAATGAGCAGTTCTTC.

This chain links TRBV4-1 with TRBJ1-5; D is unclear. The V end was cut by 0 bases, the J end by 5 bases, with 5 bases between. Germline V gene sequence: CDR1 MGHRA, CDR2 YSYEKL. CDR3 length: 13 residues. CDR3 sequence reads: CASSQDSYQPQHF. The CDR3 region has the DNA TGCGCCAGCAGCCAAGACAGTTATCAGCCCCAGCATTTT.

The chain combines TRBV5-1 with TRBJ2-3; D perhaps matches TRBD2 (5 bases). The ends were cut back, 4 bases at V and 3 bases at J, with 18 bases in the middle. CDR1 is SGHRS, CDR2 YFSETQ, per germline. The CDR3 extends over 16 amino acids. Here the CDR3 DNA reads TGCGCCAGCAGCCCGGGGTGGAATAAGAAAACAGATACGCAGTATTTT. It yields the protein CASSPGWNKKTDTQYF. Filled out from reference TRBV5-1 and TRBJ2-3, the complete variable domain reads KAGVTQTPRYLIKTRGQQVTLSCSPISGHRSVSWYQQTPGQGLQFLFEYFSETQRNKGNFPGRFSGRQFSNSRSEMNVSTLELGDSALYLCASSPGWNKKTDTQYFGPGTRLTVL.

The chain is built from TRBV5-1 and TRBJ1-2, with 7 bases identical to TRBD1. J lost 8 bases, V lost 2 bases, and 6 bases had no gene match. Per germline, CDR1 SGHRS and CDR2 YFSETQ. The CDR3 loop spans 13 amino acids. Here the CDR3 DNA reads TGCGCCAGCAGCTTTACAGGGGTTGGGGGCTACACCTTC. Its translation is CASSFTGVGGYTF.

The genes are TRBV10-1 and TRBJ2-7; the D gene is possibly TRBD1 (7 bases). V was trimmed by 9 bases and J by 1 base, leaving 19 bases between them. Looked up from germline, CDR1 is WNHNN and CDR2 is SYGVQD (reference sequence). This CDR3 has 15 amino acids. This CDR3 reads CARVRQGGFSYEQYF. As DNA, the CDR3 is TGCGCCAGAGTGAGACAGGGAGGTTTTTCCTACGAGCAGTACTTC.